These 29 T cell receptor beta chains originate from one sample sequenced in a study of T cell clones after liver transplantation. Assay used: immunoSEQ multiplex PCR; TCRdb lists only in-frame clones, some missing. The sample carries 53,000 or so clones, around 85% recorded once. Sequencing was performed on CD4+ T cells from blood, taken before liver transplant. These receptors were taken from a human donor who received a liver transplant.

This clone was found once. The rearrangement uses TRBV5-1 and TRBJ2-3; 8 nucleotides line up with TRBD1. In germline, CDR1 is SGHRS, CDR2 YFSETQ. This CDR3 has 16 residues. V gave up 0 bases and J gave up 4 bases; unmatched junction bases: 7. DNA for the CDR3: TGCGCCAGCAGCTTGGTAGGACAGGGATTCGCAGATACGCAGTATTTT. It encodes CASSLVGQGFADTQYF.

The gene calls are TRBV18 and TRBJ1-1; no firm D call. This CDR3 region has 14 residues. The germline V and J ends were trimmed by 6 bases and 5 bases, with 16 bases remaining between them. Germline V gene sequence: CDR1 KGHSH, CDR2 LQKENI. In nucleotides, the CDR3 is TGTGCCAGCTCCACTGAGGAATTAGGAACTGAAGCTTTCTTT. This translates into CASSTEELGTEAFF.

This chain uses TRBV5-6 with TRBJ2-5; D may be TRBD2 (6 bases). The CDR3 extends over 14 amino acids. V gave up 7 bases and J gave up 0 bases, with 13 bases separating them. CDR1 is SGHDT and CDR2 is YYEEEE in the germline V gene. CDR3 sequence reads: CASSFGGNQETQYF. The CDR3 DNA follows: TGTGCCAGCTCCTTTGGGGGGAACCAAGAGACCCAGTACTTC.

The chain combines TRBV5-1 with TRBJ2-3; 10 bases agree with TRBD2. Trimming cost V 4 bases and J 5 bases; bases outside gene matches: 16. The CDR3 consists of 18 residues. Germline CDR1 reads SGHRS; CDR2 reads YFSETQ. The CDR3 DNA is TGCGCCAGCAGCATGGACGGCCTAGCGGGGGTGAATCGAGATACGCAGTATTTT. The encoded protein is CASSMDGLAGVNRDTQYF. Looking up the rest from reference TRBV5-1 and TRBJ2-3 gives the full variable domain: KAGVTQTPRYLIKTRGQQVTLSCSPISGHRSVSWYQQTPGQGLQFLFEYFSETQRNKGNFPGRFSGRQFSNSRSEMNVSTLELGDSALYLCASSMDGLAGVNRDTQYFGPGTRLTVL.

This chain's CDR3 is CASSGRTSGSLREQFF. CDR3 bases: TGTGCCAGCAGCGGGAGGACTAGCGGGAGCCTACGTGAGCAGTTCTTC. The chain links TRBV7-6 to TRBJ2-1, with 13 nucleotides matching TRBD2. CDR1 is SGHVS, CDR2 FNYEAQ, per germline. J was trimmed by 9 bases and V by 5 bases; bases with no gene match: 10. This CDR3 region has 16 residues.

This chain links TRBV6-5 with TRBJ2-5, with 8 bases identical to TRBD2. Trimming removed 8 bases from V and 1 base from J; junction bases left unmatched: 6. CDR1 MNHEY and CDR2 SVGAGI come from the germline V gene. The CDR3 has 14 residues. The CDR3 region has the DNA TGTGCCAGCTGCCGTGGGACTAGCCAAGAGACCCAGTACTTC. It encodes CASCRGTSQETQYF.

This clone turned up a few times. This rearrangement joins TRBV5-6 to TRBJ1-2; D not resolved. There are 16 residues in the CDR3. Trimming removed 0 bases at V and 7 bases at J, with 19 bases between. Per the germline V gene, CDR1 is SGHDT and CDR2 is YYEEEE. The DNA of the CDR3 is TGTGCCAGCAGCTTGGCCGCAACCACCATCATCTCTGGCTACACCTTC. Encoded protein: CASSLAATTIISGYTF.

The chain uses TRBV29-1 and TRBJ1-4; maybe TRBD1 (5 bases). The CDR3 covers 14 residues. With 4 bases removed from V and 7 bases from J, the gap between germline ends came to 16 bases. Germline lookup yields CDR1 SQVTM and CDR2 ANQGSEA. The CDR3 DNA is TGCAGCGTTGTGGAACAGGCCGGGGTTGAAAAACTGTTTTTT. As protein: CSVVEQAGVEKLFF. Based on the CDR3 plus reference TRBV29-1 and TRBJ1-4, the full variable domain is SAVISQKPSRDICQRGTSLTIQCQVDSQVTMMFWYRQQPGQSLTLIATANQGSEATYESGFVIDKFPISRPNLTFSTLTVSNMSPEDSSIYLCSVVEQAGVEKLFFGSGTQLSVL.

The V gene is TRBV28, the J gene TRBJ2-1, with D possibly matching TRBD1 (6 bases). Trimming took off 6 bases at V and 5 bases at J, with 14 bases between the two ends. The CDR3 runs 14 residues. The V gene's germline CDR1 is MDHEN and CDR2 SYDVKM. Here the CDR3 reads CASRPPGHNNEQFF. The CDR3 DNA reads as TGTGCCAGCAGACCACCGGGACACAACAATGAGCAGTTCTTC.

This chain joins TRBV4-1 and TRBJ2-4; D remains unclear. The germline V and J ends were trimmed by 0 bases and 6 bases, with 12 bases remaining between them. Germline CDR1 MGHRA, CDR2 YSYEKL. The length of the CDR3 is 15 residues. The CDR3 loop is CASSQDAAALNIQYF. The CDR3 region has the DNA TGCGCCAGCAGCCAAGATGCGGCAGCCTTAAACATTCAGTACTTC.

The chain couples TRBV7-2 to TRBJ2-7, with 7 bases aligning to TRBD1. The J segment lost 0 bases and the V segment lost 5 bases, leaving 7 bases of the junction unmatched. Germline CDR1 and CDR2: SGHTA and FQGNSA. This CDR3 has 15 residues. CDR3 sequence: CASSPPGQYSYEQYF. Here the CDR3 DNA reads TGTGCCAGCAGCCCTCCGGGACAGTACTCCTACGAGCAGTACTTC.

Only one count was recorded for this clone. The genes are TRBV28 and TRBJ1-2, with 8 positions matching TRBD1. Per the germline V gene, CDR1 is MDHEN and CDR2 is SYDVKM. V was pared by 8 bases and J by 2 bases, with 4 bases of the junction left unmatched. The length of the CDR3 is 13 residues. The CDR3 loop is CASEDRVNYGYTF. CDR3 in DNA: TGTGCCAGCGAGGACAGGGTGAACTATGGCTACACCTTC.

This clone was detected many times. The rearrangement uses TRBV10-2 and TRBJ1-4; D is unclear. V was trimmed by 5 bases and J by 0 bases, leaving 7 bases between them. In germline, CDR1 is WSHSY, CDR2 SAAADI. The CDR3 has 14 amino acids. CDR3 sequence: CASSPIATNEKLFF. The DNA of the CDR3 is TGCGCCAGCAGTCCTATCGCAACTAATGAAAAACTGTTTTTT.

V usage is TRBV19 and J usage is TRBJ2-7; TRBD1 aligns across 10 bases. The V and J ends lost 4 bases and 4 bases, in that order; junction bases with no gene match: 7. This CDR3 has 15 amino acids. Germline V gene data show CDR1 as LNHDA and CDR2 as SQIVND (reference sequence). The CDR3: CASSTTGTGAYEQYF. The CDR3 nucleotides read TGTGCCAGTAGTACAACCGGGACAGGGGCGTACGAGCAGTACTTC.

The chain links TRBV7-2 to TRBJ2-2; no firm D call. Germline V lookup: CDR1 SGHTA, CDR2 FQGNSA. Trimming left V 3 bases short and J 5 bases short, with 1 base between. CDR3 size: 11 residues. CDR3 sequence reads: CASSLTGELFF. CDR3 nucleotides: TGTGCCAGCAGCTTGACCGGGGAGCTGTTTTTT.

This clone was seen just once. The CDR3 here is CASIARGRTEAFF. The CDR3 DNA follows: TGTGCCAGCATAGCCAGAGGGAGGACTGAAGCTTTCTTT. The chain joins TRBV25-1 to TRBJ1-1; D gene uncertain. Trimming shortened V by 7 bases and J by 5 bases, and 14 bases separated the two germline ends. The CDR3 has 13 residues. Germline V lookup: CDR1 MGHDK, CDR2 SYGVNS.

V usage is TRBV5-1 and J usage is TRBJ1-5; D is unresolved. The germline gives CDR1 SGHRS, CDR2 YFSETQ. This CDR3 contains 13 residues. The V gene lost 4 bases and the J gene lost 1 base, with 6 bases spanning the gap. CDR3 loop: CASSVDSNQPQHF. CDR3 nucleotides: TGCGCCAGCAGCGTGGACAGCAATCAGCCCCAGCATTTT.

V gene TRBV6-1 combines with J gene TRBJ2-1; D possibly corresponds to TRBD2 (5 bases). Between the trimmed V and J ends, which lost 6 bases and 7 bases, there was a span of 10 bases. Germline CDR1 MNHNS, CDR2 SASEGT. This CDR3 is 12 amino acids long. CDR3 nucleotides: TGTGCCAGCAGACTAGTTAAGAATGAGCAGTTCTTC. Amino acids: CASRLVKNEQFF.

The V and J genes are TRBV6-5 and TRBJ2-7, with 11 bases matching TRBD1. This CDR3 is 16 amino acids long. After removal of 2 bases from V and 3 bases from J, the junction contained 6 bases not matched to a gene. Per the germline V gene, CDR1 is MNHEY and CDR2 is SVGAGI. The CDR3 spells CASSYTGTGGFYEQYF. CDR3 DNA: TGTGCCAGCAGTTACACCGGGACAGGGGGATTCTACGAGCAGTACTTC.

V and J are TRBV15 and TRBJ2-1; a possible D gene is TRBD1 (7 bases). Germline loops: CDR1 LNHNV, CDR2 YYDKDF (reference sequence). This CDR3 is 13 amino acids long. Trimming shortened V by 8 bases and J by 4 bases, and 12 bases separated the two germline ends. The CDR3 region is CATSEGAYNEQFF. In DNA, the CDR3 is TGTGCCACCTCGGAGGGGGCATACAATGAGCAGTTCTTC.

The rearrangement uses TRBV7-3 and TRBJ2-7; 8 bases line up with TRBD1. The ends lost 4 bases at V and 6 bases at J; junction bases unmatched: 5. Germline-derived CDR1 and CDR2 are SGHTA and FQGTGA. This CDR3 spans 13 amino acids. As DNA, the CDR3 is TGTGCCAGCAGCTCAGGACAGGGTGCCGAGCAGTACTTC. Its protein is CASSSGQGAEQYF. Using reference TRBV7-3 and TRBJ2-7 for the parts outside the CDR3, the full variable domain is GAGVSQTPSNKVTEKGKYVELRCDPISGHTALYWYRQSLGQGPEFLIYFQGTGAADDSGLPNDRFFAVRPEGSVSTLKIQRTERGDSAVYLCASSSGQGAEQYFGPGTRLTVT.

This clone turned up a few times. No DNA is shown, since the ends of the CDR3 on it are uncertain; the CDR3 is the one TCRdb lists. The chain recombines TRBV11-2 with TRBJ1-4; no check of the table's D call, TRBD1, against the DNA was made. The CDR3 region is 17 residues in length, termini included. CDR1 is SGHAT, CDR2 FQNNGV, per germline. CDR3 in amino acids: CASSLVSLDREEEKLFF.

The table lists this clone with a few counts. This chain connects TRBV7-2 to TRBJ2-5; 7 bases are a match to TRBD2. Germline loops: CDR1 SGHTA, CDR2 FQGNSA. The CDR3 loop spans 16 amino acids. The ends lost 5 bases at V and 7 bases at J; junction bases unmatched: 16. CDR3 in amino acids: CASSPRLADRTGTQYF. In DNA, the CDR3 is TGTGCCAGCAGCCCCCGGCTAGCGGACCGAACGGGGACCCAGTACTTC.

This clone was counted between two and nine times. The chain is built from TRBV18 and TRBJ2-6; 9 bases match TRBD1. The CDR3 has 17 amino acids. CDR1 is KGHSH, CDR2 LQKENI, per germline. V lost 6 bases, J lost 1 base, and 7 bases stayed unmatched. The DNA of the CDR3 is TGTGCCAGCTCGAGGACAGGGGCAGGATCTGGGGCCAACGTCCTGACTTTC. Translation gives CASSRTGAGSGANVLTF.

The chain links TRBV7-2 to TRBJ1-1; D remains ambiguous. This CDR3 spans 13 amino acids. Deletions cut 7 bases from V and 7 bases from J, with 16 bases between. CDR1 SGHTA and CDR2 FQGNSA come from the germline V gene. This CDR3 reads CASKNSEDVEAFF. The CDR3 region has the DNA TGTGCCAGCAAGAACAGCGAAGATGTTGAAGCTTTCTTT. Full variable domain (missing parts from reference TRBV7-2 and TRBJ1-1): GAGVSQSPSNKVTEKGKDVELRCDPISGHTALYWYRQSLGQGLEFLIYFQGNSAPDKSGLPSDRFSAERTGGSVSTLTIQRTQQEDSAVYLCASKNSEDVEAFFGQGTRLTVV.

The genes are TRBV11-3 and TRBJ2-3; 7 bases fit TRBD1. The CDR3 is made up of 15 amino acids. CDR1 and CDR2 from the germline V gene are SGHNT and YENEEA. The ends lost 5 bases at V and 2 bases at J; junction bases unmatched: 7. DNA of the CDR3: TGTGCCAGCAGCCAAGGACAGGCCTTCACAGATACGCAGTATTTT. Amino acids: CASSQGQAFTDTQYF.

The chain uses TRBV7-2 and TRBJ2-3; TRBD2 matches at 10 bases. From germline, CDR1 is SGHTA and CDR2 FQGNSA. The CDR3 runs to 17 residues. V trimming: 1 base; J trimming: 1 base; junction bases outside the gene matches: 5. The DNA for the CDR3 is TGTGCCAGCAGCTTAGGCCGCGGGACTAGCGGCACAGATACGCAGTATTTT. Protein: CASSLGRGTSGTDTQYF.

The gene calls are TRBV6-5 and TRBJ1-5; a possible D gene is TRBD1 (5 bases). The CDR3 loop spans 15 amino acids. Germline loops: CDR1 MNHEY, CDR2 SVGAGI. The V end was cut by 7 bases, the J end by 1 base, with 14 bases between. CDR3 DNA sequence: TGTGCCAGCAAAAGAAGGGGTGGGAGCAATCAGCCCCAGCATTTT. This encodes CASKRRGGSNQPQHF.

The CDR3 reads CASSLDGTEAFF. CDR3 DNA sequence: TGCGCCAGCAGCTTGGATGGCACTGAAGCTTTCTTT. J is TRBJ1-1 and V is TRBV5-1; no clear D. Germline V CDR1 and CDR2: SGHRS, YFSETQ. Between the trimmed V and J ends, which lost 0 bases and 4 bases, there was a span of 4 bases. CDR3 length: 12 amino acids. Filled out from reference TRBV5-1 and TRBJ1-1, the complete variable domain reads KAGVTQTPRYLIKTRGQQVTLSCSPISGHRSVSWYQQTPGQGLQFLFEYFSETQRNKGNFPGRFSGRQFSNSRSEMNVSTLELGDSALYLCASSLDGTEAFFGQGTRLTVV.